These T cell receptor beta chains were read from a single sample in a study of blood T cell repertoires in COVID-19. Clones were sequenced by immunoSEQ multiplex PCR, and TCRdb holds only the in-frame ones, with some missing. This table has tens of thousands of clones, 70% to 90% appearing once. Sequencing was carried out using peripheral blood. Every receptor here comes from a human donor in a cohort sampled during active COVID-19. CDR3s include the opening cysteine and the closing phenylalanine or tryptophan. A D gene is named only where the DNA matches it firmly. Where a row states a size, it is once, few, many or the class of an expanded clone; other rows omit it.

d_gene,j_gene,abundance,v_gene,CDR3aa,CDR3nt
.,TRBJ2-5,.,TRBV5-1,CASSPTAGEETQYF,TGCGCCAGCAGCCCGACAGCCGGAGAAGAGACCCAGTACTTC
TRBD2,TRBJ2-1,.,TRBV28,CASSLWTSGSYNEQFF,TGTGCCAGCAGTTTATGGACAAGCGGGAGCTACAATGAGCAGTTCTTC
TRBD1,TRBJ2-2,.,TRBV3-1/TRBV3-2,CASSLENRGLGGELFF,TGTGCCAGCAGCCTAGAAAACAGGGGGCTAGGCGGGGAGCTGTTTTTT
TRBD2,TRBJ2-2,.,TRBV30,CAWRGGYTGELFF,TGTGCCTGGCGGGGGGGGTACACCGGGGAGCTGTTTTTT
.,TRBJ2-1,.,TRBV9,CASSPLTGTNEQFF,TGTGCCAGCAGCCCACTAACAGGGACCAATGAGCAGTTCTTC
.,TRBJ1-1,once,TRBV6-6,CASRYAPGTEAFF,TGTGCCAGCAGATACGCCCCGGGAACTGAAGCTTTCTTT
TRBD1,TRBJ1-2,.,TRBV2,CASSEAQQGARGYTF,TGTGCCAGCAGTGAAGCCCAACAGGGGGCGCGGGGCTACACCTTC
.,TRBJ1-5,.,TRBV6-5,CASLGQRDQPQHF,TGTGCCAGCCTCGGGCAGCGGGATCAGCCCCAGCATTTT
.,TRBJ2-7,.,TRBV28,CASRPGISRYEQYF,TGTGCCAGCAGACCCGGGATAAGCCGCTACGAGCAGTACTTC
.,TRBJ2-5,.,TRBV28,CASSRQEETQYF,TGTGCCAGCAGTCGGCAGGAAGAGACCCAGTACTTC
TRBD2,TRBJ2-3,.,TRBV12-5,CASGLDPGTSGGGDTQYF,TGTGCTAGTGGTTTGGACCCCGGGACTAGCGGGGGGGGAGATACGCAGTATTTT
.,TRBJ2-7,once,TRBV6-5,CASSYGDWRSYEQYF,TGTGCCAGCAGTTACGGGGACTGGCGCTCCTACGAGCAGTACTTC
TRBD1,TRBJ2-7,few,TRBV6-5,CASSRDRDYEQYF,TGTGCCAGCAGTCGGGACAGGGACTACGAGCAGTACTTC